The 3 T cell receptor beta chains listed next were all sequenced from one sample in a study of response to subunit inactivated influenza vaccine. One entry per CDR3 protein, called by TCRdb with MiXCR from the RT-PCR reads. The profile covers 500,000 to 600,000 distinct CDR3 sequences, with 7.6% appearing a single time and approximately 13% taken by the ten largest. This specimen was PBMCs from blood, taken about 24 months after vaccination. These TCRs come from a man aged 45 to 70 who received an inactivated influenza vaccine.

This clonotype has only a few counts. The chain employs TRBV6-1 and TRBJ2-7; D ambiguous. From germline, CDR1 is MNHNS and CDR2 SASEGT. The length of the CDR3 is 14 residues. V was cut by 6 bases and J by 2 bases, with 14 bases left in between. The CDR3 nucleotides read TGTGCCAGCAGCAGTGGACGGCAAGCCTACGAGCAGTACTTC. Protein sequence: CASSSGRQAYEQYF.

This clonotype came up many times. The V and J genes are TRBV6-6 and TRBJ2-3; a weak D match, TRBD2 (5 bases). CDR3 length equals 11 residues. Trimming removed 6 bases at V and 6 bases at J, with 7 bases between. Germline V gene lookup returns CDR1 MNHNY and CDR2 SVGAGI (reference sequence). CDR3 nucleotide sequence: TGTGCCAGCAGACGAGGGGATACGCAGTATTTT. Translating gives CASRRGDTQYF.

The chain is built from TRBV7-6 and TRBJ2-7; 7 bases are a match to TRBD1. The V segment lost 1 base and the J segment 4 bases; nucleotides outside the gene matches: 7. CDR3 length: 15 amino acids. Germline CDR1 and CDR2: SGHVS and FNYEAQ. CDR3 amino acids: CASSLDGRGKYEQYF. In nucleotides, the CDR3 is TGTGCCAGCAGCTTAGACGGCAGGGGGAAGTACGAGCAGTACTTC. Full variable domain (remainder filled in from reference TRBV7-6 and TRBJ2-7): GAGVSQSPRYKVTKRGQDVALRCDPISGHVSLYWYRQALGQGPEFLTYFNYEAQQDKSGLPNDRFSAERPEGSISTLTIQRTEQRDSAMYRCASSLDGRGKYEQYFGPGTRLTVT.